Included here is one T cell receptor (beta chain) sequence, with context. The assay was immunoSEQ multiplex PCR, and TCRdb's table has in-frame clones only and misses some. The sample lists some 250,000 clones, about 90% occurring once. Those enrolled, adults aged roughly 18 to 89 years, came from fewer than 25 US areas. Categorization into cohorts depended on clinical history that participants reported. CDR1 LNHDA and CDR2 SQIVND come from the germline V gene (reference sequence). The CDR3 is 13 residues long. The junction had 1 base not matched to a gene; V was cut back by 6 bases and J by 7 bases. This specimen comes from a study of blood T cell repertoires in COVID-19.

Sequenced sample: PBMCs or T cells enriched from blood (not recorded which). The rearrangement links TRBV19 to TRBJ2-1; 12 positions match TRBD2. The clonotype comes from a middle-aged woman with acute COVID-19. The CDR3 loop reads CASSGLAGNEQFF. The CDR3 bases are TGTGCCAGTAGCGGACTAGCGGGAAATGAGCAGTTCTTC. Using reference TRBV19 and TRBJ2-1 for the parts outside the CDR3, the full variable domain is DGGITQSPKYLFRKEGQNVTLSCEQNLNHDAMYWYRQDPGQGLRLIYYSQIVNDFQKGDIAEGYSVSREKKESFPLTVTSAQKNPTAFYLCASSGLAGNEQFFGPGTRLTVL.